The 8 T cell receptor beta chains in this list originate from one sample, sequenced in a study of T cells in localized non-small cell lung cancer. Here immunoSEQ multiplex PCR was the method, and the copy in TCRdb shows in-frame clones only, minus some. Among 2,000 to 2,500 clones listed, around 33% were seen once. The source material was normal lung tissue next to the tumor, sampled before any cancer treatment. The receptor set was obtained from a male donor at least 60 years old with stage I squamous cell lung carcinoma.

The chain uses TRBV30 and TRBJ1-4; D gene unclear. The CDR3 runs to 13 residues. Germline CDR1 reads GTSNPN; CDR2 reads SVGIG (reference sequence). Deletions cut 0 bases from V and 8 bases from J, with 10 bases between. In nucleotides, the CDR3 is TGTGCCTGGAGTGTGCATCTCTGGGAAAAACTGTTTTTT. It is translated as CAWSVHLWEKLFF.

The CDR3 nucleotides are TGTGCCAGTAGCAGCCCCGGGAGGCCCCCAGCGCAGCAGTACTTC. Its translation is CASSSPGRPPAQQYF. The chain joins TRBV19 to TRBJ2-7; 7 bases are a match to TRBD2. The CDR3 sequence is 15 residues long. Trimming at V came to 6 bases and at J to 8 bases, leaving 16 bases not matched to a gene. From germline, CDR1 is LNHDA and CDR2 SQIVND (reference sequence).

This chain connects TRBV30 to TRBJ2-5, with unresolved D. The CDR3 sequence is 13 residues long. With 4 bases removed from V and 5 bases from J, the gap between germline ends came to 14 bases. Per germline, CDR1 GTSNPN and CDR2 SVGIG (reference sequence). The CDR3 spells CAWTLGLRETQYF. CDR3 nucleotides: TGTGCCTGGACCCTCGGGCTCCGCGAGACCCAGTACTTC.

This clone appeared a single time. The rearrangement links TRBV19 to TRBJ1-3; no reliable D call. Trimming took 1 base from V and 0 from J, leaving 7 bases between them. From germline, CDR1 is LNHDA and CDR2 SQIVND (reference sequence). There are 15 residues in the CDR3. This CDR3 reads CASSIAETSGNTIYF. The CDR3 DNA reads TGTGCCAGTAGTATAGCCGAAACCTCTGGAAACACCATATATTTT.

This chain uses TRBV19 with TRBJ2-1; 11 bases align to TRBD2. The CDR3 spans 13 residues. CDR1 is LNHDA, CDR2 SQIVND, per germline (reference sequence). V lost 8 bases and J lost 5; bases outside the gene matches: 2. CDR3 amino acids: CASGTSGNNEQFF. CDR3 DNA sequence: TGTGCCAGTGGGACTAGCGGAAACAATGAGCAGTTCTTC.

This clone was counted only a few times. The chain couples TRBV12-5 to TRBJ1-2; 7 positions match TRBD1. The CDR3 sequence is 17 residues long. Germline lookup yields CDR1 LGHNT and CDR2 FRNRAP. The CDR3 protein is CASTTGGGQPGTYGYTF. In DNA, the CDR3 is TGTGCCAGCACCACCGGAGGGGGACAGCCGGGCACCTATGGCTACACCTTC.

This clone was seen once. V and J are TRBV19 and TRBJ1-2; D ambiguous. The CDR3 covers 14 residues. Between the trimmed V and J ends, which lost 5 bases and 0 bases, there was a span of 10 bases. Germline lookup yields CDR1 LNHDA and CDR2 SQIVND (reference sequence). DNA for the CDR3: TGTGCCAGTAGTCCAGGCCAAGCTAACTATGGCTACACCTTC. Protein: CASSPGQANYGYTF.

This chain connects TRBV28 to TRBJ1-2, with D possibly TRBD1 on 6 matching bases. This CDR3 has 13 amino acids. Trimming pared 6 bases from V and 7 bases from J, leaving 15 bases between. Germline assignment: CDR1 MDHEN and CDR2 SYDVKM. This chain's CDR3 is CASRSPSGAGYTF. The DNA for the CDR3 is TGTGCCAGCAGGTCCCCCTCGGGGGCTGGCTACACCTTC.